A selection of T cell receptor beta chains follows, all from one sample in a study of T-cell memory formation after mild COVID-19. Each CDR3 protein is one row after TCRdb ran MiXCR on the 5' RACE reads. Among roughly 400,000 distinct CDR3 sequences listed, approximately 18% were seen once. Sequenced sample: PBMCs or a T cell subset sorted from them (not recorded which). These TCRs come from a man aged 18 to 35 who had mild COVID-19 (a few samples of this study predate the infection). Cell type and time point are not known. CDR3s include the opening cysteine and the closing phenylalanine or tryptophan. Fields, in order: V gene, J gene, clone size, CDR3 protein. Clone sizes are given selectively: once, few, many, or a class where the clone is expanded.

>TRBV28|TRBJ1-6|.
CASSSGGTALHF
>TRBV18|TRBJ2-1|many
CASSPPSYNEQFF
>TRBV20-1|TRBJ2-7|.
CSARVNSGAFSYEQYF
>TRBV4-3|TRBJ1-4|.
CASSQATGPTQHSNEKLFF
>TRBV6-5|TRBJ2-4|.
CASSGQSKNIQYF
>TRBV4-3|TRBJ2-5|.
CASSQDAGTYQETQYF
>TRBV6-2/TRBV6-3|TRBJ2-1|few
CASSWGGYEQFF
>TRBV11-3|TRBJ2-5|many
CASSLGGASHIQYF
>TRBV12-3/TRBV12-4|TRBJ2-7|.
CASSPTRDRGMYEQYF
>TRBV5-8|TRBJ1-3|.
CASSSPRQGQNTIYF
>TRBV4-3|TRBJ2-1|.
CASSPRRLAYEQFF
>TRBV28|TRBJ1-2|.
CASTPDGRGYGYTF
>TRBV9|TRBJ1-5|.
CASSGGQGNQPQHF
>TRBV29-1|TRBJ1-6|.
CSLGTGENSPLHF
>TRBV5-1|TRBJ2-5|.
CASSLEPRTSGQETQYF
>TRBV5-1|TRBJ1-1|.
CASSLEAPEAFF
>TRBV12-3/TRBV12-4|TRBJ1-5|few
CASRDGALRGPQHF
>TRBV11-2|TRBJ1-1|few
CASSLGLRNEAFF
>TRBV12-3/TRBV12-4|TRBJ2-3|.
CASIPGLATDTQYF
>TRBV5-1|TRBJ2-7|.
CASSSDRSNYEQYF
>TRBV5-1|TRBJ1-1|few
CASRPDRGRGNTEAFF
>TRBV6-4|TRBJ2-1|.
CASMTRVYYEQFF
>TRBV7-8|TRBJ1-1|few
CASSPIDGPNTEAFF
>TRBV29-1|TRBJ2-1|few
CSVVRGGDEQFF
>TRBV4-2|TRBJ2-1|once
CASSGLASYNEQFF
>TRBV7-8|TRBJ2-1|few
CASSVDSFNEQFF
>TRBV7-9|TRBJ1-1|.
CASSLVPAATEAFF
>TRBV20-1|TRBJ1-1|.
CSARQGVEAFF
>TRBV10-3|TRBJ2-1|.
CAISEPHKQGDEQFF
>TRBV21-1|TRBJ2-3|few
CASSIRLEYNTDTQYF
>TRBV7-3|TRBJ2-1|few
CASSLMLAAEQFF
>TRBV12-3/TRBV12-4|TRBJ1-3|.
CASSFRGARNTIYF
>TRBV5-1|TRBJ2-1|few
CASSLLGGAGSNEQFF
>TRBV14|TRBJ1-5|few
CASSRLMNQPQHF
>TRBV5-1|TRBJ2-5|few
CASSLAGERTQYF
>TRBV7-2|TRBJ2-5|few
CASSLDAGTGDLIRGF
>TRBV24-1|TRBJ2-3|many
CATSDLGDTQYF
>TRBV27|TRBJ2-6|.
CASSPPGQLPSGANVLTF
>TRBV5-5|TRBJ2-5|.
CASRAPLAGGQETQYF
>TRBV6-4|TRBJ2-3|few
CASSDEQEGSDTQYF
>TRBV4-1|TRBJ2-3|.
CASSQAFSGSTDTQYF
>TRBV7-9|TRBJ2-5|.
CATSGRTETQYF
>TRBV29-1|TRBJ2-6|.
CSVTHPGQGATGANVLTF
>TRBV5-1|TRBJ1-6|many
CASSLQPSNSPLHF
>TRBV6-5|TRBJ2-3|few
CASRDLATDTQYF
>TRBV6-5|TRBJ2-3|few
CASRPGSSADTQYF
>TRBV4-3|TRBJ2-1|few
CASSQALGGTIYNEQFF
>TRBV7-9|TRBJ1-4|.
CASSPPRQEKLFF
>TRBV30|TRBJ2-3|many
CAWATRGTPSTDTQYF
>TRBV11-2|TRBJ2-3|.
CASGRGSSGVGTDTQYF
>TRBV15|TRBJ2-3|few
CASRGQASTDTQYF
>TRBV24-1|TRBJ2-3|few
CATSDWGTGGSDTQYF
>TRBV29-1|TRBJ2-1|few
CSVSDEQFF